The clone carrying this T cell receptor (beta chain) was observed once. CDR3 length: 15 residues. Germline-derived CDR1 and CDR2 are KGHSH and LQKENI. V lost 6 bases to trimming and J lost 0 bases, with 12 bases between them. The data derive from a study of blood T cell repertoires in COVID-19. The repertoire was sequenced with immunoSEQ multiplex PCR; TCRdb's copy has only in-frame clones and lacks some. The sample consists of over 350,000 clones, roughly 90% of them appearing once. This clonotype was sampled from a woman in her 30s with acute COVID-19. The sample taken for sequencing was PBMCs or T cells enriched from blood (not recorded which). This chain connects TRBV18 to TRBJ1-5; D unclear. The CDR3 nucleotides are TGTGCCAGCTCCCCCATGGGCGATAGCAATCAGCCCCAGCATTTT. Translation: CASSPMGDSNQPQHF.